The source of this T cell receptor beta chain is a study of breast tumors, draining lymph nodes, adjacent tissues. Breast cancer patients provided tissue from their axillary draining lymph nodes. Trimming at V came to 1 base and at J to 6 bases, leaving 1 base not matched to a gene. Germline CDR1 and CDR2: MNHEY and SVGAGI. The CDR3 is made up of 13 amino acids. TCRdb ran MiXCR on the multiplex PCR reads and lists one entry per CDR3 protein. The sample consists of about 80,000 distinct CDR3 sequences, about 20% of them appearing once. This sequence joins TRBV6-5 and TRBJ1-2; 8 nucleotides align to TRBD1. The sequence came from a female donor with breast cancer. Some clones in this sample may be carry-over from other donors' samples. The sample comprised axillary lymph node tissue. CDR3 in DNA: TGTGCCAGCAGTTACTTGACAGGGGATGGCTACACCTTC. It encodes CASSYLTGDGYTF.